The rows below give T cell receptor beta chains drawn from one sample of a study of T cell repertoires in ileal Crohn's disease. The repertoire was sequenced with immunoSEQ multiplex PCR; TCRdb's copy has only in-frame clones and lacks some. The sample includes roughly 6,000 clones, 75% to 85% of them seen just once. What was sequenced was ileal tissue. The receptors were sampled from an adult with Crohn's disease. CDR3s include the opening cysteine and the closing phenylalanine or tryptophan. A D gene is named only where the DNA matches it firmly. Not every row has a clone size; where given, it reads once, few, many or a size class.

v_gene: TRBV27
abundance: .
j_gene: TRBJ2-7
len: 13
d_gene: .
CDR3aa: CASSFTGWVEQYF
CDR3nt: TGTGCCAGCAGTTTCACGGGTTGGGTCGAGCAGTACTTC

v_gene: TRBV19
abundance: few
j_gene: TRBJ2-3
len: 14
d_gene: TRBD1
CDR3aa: CASQDRGLTDTQYF
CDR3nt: TGTGCCAGCCAAGACAGGGGGTTGACAGATACGCAGTATTTT

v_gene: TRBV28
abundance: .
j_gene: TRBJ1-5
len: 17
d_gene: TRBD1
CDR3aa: CASSLRRTGWGNQPQHF
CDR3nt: TGTGCCAGCAGTTTAAGGAGGACAGGGTGGGGCAATCAGCCCCAGCATTTT

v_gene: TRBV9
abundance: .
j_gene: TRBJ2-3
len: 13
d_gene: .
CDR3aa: CASSGRLTDTQYF
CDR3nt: TGTGCCAGCAGCGGAAGACTCACAGATACGCAGTATTTT

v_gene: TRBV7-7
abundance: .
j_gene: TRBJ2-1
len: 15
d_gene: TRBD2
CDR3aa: CASSPSGGSRNEQFF
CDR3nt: TGTGCCAGCAGCCCCTCGGGCGGGAGCCGCAATGAGCAGTTCTTC

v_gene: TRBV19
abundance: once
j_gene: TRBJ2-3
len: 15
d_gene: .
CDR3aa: CASSTIDRRTDTQYF
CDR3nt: TGTGCCAGTAGTACAATCGACAGACGCACAGATACGCAGTATTTT

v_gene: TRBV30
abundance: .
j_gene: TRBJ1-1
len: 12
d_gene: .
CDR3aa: CAWSDRIAEAFF
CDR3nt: TGTGCCTGGAGTGACAGGATAGCCGAAGCTTTCTTT

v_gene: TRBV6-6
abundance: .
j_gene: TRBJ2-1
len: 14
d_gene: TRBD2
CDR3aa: CASSVSGVVDEQFF
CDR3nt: TGTGCCAGCAGTGTGAGCGGGGTAGTGGATGAGCAGTTCTTC

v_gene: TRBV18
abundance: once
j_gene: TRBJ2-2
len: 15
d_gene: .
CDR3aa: CASSPRLQGTGELFF
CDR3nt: TGTGCCAGCTCACCACGCCTACAGGGCACCGGGGAGCTGTTTTTT

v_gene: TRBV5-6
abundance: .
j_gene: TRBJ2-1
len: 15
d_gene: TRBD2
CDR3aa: CASSLSAGGSDEQFF
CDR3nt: TGTGCCAGCAGCTTGTCGGCGGGAGGGTCGGATGAGCAGTTCTTC

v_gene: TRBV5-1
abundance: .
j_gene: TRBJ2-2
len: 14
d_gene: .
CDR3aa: CASSLSGATGELFF
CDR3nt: TGCGCCAGCAGCTTGAGCGGAGCTACCGGGGAGCTGTTTTTT

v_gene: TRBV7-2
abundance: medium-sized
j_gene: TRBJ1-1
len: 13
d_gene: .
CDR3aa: CASSFQGNTEAFF
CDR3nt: TGTGCCAGCAGCTTTCAGGGAAACACTGAAGCTTTCTTT

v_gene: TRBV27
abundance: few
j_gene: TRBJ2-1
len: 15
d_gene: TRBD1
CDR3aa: CASSPTGGAYNEQFF
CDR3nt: TGTGCCAGCAGTCCGACAGGGGGCGCCTACAATGAGCAGTTCTTC

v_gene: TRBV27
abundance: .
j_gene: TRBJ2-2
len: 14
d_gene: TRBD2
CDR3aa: CASSLAGVTGELFF
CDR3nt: TGTGCCAGCAGCCTAGCGGGAGTAACCGGGGAGCTGTTTTTT

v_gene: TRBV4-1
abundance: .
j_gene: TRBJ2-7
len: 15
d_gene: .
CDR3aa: CASSQELAQPYEQYF
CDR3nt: TGCGCCAGCAGCCAAGAACTAGCCCAACCCTACGAGCAGTACTTC

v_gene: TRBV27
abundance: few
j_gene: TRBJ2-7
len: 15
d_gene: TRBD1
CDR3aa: CASSLSRDRSYEQYF
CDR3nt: TGTGCCAGCAGTTTATCTCGGGACAGGTCCTACGAGCAGTACTTC

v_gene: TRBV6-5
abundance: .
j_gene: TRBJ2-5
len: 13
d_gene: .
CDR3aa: CASSQALAETQYF
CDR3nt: TGTGCCAGCAGTCAGGCCCTAGCGGAGACCCAGTACTTC

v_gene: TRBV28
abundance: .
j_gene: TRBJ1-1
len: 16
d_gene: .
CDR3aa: CASSSNKQGPNTEAFF
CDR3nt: TGTGCCAGCAGTTCCAATAAACAGGGTCCGAACACTGAAGCTTTCTTT

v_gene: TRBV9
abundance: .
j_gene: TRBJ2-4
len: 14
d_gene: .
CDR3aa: CASSTEGAGYIQYF
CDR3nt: TGTGCCAGCAGCACGGAGGGGGCGGGATACATTCAGTACTTC

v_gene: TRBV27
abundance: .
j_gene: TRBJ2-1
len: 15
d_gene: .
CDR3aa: CASSLRTGEVNEQFF
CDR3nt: TGTGCCAGCAGTTTGAGGACGGGAGAGGTCAATGAGCAGTTCTTC

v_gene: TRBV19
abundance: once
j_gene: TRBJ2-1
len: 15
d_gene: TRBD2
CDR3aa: CASSIVYSGRNEQFF
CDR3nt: TGTGCCAGTAGTATAGTGTATAGCGGGAGAAATGAGCAGTTCTTC

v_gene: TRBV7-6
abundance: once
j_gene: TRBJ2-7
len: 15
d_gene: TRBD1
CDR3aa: CASSFDRGFSYEQYF
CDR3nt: TGTGCCAGCAGCTTTGACAGGGGTTTCTCCTACGAGCAGTACTTC

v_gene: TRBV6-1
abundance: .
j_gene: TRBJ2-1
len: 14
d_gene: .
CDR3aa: CASSSSGREGEQFF
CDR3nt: TGTGCCAGCAGTTCGTCTGGGCGCGAGGGTGAGCAGTTCTTC

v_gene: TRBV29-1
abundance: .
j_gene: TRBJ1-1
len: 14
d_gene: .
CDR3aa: CSVEVREGTLEAFF
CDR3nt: TGCAGCGTTGAAGTTCGAGAAGGGACTCTTGAAGCTTTCTTT

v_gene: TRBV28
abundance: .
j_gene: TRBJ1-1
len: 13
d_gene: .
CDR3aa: CASSLRGGTEAFF
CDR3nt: TGTGCCAGCAGTTTGCGGGGGGGCACTGAAGCTTTCTTT

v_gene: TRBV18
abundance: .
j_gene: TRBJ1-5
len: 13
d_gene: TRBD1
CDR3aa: CASSPQGAQPQHF
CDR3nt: TGTGCCAGCTCACCACAGGGGGCCCAGCCCCAGCATTTT

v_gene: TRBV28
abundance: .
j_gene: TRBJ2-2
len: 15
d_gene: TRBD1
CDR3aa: CASSLTGGSSGELFF
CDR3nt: TGTGCCAGCAGTTTAACAGGGGGTAGTTCCGGGGAGCTGTTTTTT

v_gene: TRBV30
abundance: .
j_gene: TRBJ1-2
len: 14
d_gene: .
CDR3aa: CAWVRGVNSYGYTF
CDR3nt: TGTGCATGGGTTCGGGGAGTTAATTCGTATGGCTACACCTTC

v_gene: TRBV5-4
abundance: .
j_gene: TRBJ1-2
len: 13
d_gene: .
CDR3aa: CASSQDGNYGYTF
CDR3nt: TGTGCCAGCAGCCAAGACGGGAACTATGGCTACACCTTC

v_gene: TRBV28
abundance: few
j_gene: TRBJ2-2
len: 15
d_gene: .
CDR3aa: CASSLFGANTGELFF
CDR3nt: TGTGCCAGCAGTTTGTTCGGGGCGAACACCGGGGAGCTGTTTTTT

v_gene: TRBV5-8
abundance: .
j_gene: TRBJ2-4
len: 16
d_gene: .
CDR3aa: CASSPGTSIAKNIQYF
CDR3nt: TGTGCCAGCAGCCCCGGGACATCCATAGCCAAAAACATTCAGTACTTC

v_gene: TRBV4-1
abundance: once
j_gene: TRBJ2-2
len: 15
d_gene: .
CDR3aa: CASSMDNRNTGELFF
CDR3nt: TGCGCCAGCAGTATGGACAACAGAAACACCGGGGAGCTGTTTTTT

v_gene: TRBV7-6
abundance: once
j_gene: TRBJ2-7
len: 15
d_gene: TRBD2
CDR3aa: CASSQGGSGAYEQYF
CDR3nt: TGTGCCAGCTCCCAGGGCGGTAGCGGGGCCTACGAGCAGTACTTC

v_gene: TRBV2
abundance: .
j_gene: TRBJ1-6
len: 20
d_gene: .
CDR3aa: CASSGGFGGRQKSYNSPLHF
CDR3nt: TGTGCCAGCAGTGGAGGGTTCGGGGGGAGGCAAAAGTCCTATAATTCACCCCTCCACTTT

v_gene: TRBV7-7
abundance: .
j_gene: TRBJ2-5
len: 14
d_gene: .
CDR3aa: CASSGARAGETQYF
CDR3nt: TGTGCCAGCAGCGGGGCCCGGGCTGGAGAGACCCAGTACTTC

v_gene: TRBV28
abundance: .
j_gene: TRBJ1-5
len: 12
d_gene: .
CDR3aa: CASSTPGQPQHF
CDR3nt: TGTGCCAGCAGCACTCCAGGCCAGCCCCAGCATTTT

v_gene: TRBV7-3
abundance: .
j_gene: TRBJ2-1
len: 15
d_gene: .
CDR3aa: CASSSERASYNEQFF
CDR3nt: TGTGCCAGCAGCTCTGAGCGGGCTTCCTACAATGAGCAGTTCTTC

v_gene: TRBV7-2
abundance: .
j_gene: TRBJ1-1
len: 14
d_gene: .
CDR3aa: CASSAQRGGTEAFF
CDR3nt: TGTGCCAGCAGCGCCCAACGTGGAGGCACTGAAGCTTTCTTT

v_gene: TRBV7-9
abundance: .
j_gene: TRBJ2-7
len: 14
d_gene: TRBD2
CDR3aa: CASSRLAGPYEQYF
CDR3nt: TGTGCCAGCAGTCGACTAGCGGGACCCTACGAGCAGTACTTC

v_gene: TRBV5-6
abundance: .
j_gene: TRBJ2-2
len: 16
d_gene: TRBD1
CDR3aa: CASSWWGTAGTGELFF
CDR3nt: TGTGCCAGCAGCTGGTGGGGGACAGCTGGCACCGGGGAGCTGTTTTTT

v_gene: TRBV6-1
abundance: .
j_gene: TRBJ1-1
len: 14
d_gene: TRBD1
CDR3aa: CASSADRLNTEAFF
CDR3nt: TGTGCCAGCAGTGCGGACAGGCTGAACACTGAAGCTTTCTTT

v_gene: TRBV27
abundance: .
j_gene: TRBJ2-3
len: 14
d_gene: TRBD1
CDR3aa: CASSLGTGTDTQYF
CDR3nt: TGTGCCAGCAGTTTAGGGACAGGGACAGATACGCAGTATTTT

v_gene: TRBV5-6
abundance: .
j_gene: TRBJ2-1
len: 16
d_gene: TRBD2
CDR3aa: CASSFKAGDRGNEQFF
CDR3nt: TGTGCCAGCAGCTTCAAAGCGGGAGATCGGGGGAATGAGCAGTTCTTC

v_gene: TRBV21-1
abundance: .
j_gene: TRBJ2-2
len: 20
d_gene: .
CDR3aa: CASRSVGGARARTYAGELFF
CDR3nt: TGTGCCAGCAGGAGTGTTGGGGGGGCGCGAGCGCGGACATATGCCGGGGAGCTGTTTTTT

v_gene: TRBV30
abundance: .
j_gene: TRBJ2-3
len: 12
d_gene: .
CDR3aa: CAWSVLLDTQYF
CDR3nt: TGTGCCTGGAGTGTACTCCTAGATACGCAGTATTTT

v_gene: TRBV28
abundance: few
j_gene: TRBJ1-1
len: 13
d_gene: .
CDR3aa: CASSLQGYTEAFF
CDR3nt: TGTGCCAGCAGTTTACAGGGCTACACTGAAGCTTTCTTT

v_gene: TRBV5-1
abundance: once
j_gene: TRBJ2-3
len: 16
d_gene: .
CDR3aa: CASSALMEGGTDTQYF
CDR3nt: TGCGCCAGCAGTGCCCTTATGGAGGGAGGCACAGATACGCAGTATTTT

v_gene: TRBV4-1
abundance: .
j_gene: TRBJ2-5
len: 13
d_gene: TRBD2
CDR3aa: CASGEGRQETQYF
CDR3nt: TGCGCCAGCGGGGAGGGCCGCCAAGAGACCCAGTACTTC

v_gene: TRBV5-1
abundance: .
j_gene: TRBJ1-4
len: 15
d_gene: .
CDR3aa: CASSSTGTSNEKLFF
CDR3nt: TGCGCCAGCAGCTCTACCGGGACAAGTAATGAAAAACTGTTTTTT

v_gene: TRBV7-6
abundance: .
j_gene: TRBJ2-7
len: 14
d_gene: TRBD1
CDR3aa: CASSPGTGNGEQYF
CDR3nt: TGTGCCAGCAGCCCAGGGACAGGGAATGGCGAGCAGTACTTC

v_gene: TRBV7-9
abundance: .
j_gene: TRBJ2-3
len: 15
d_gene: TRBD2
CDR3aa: CASSLGLGFTDTQYF
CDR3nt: TGTGCCAGCAGCTTGGGACTAGGGTTCACAGATACGCAGTATTTT

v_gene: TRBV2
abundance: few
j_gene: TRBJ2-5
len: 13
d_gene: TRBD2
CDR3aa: CASSVGSGGTQYF
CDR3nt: TGTGCCAGCAGTGTTGGTAGCGGGGGGACCCAGTACTTC

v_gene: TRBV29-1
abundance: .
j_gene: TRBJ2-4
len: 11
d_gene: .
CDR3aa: CSGRDSNIQYF
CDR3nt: TGCAGCGGCCGGGATTCAAACATTCAGTACTTC

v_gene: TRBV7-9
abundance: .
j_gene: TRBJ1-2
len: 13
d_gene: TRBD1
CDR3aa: CAGTQTGVRRYTF
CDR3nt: TGTGCCGGAACTCAAACAGGGGTGAGGCGCTACACCTTC

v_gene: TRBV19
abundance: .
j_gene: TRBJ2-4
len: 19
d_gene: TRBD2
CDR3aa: CASSMRTSGRALAKNIQYF
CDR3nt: TGTGCCAGTAGTATGAGGACTAGCGGGAGGGCCTTAGCCAAAAACATTCAGTACTTC